The clone carrying this TCR beta chain was picked up a small number of times. Its antigen is unidentified. Expansion with viral peptide pools was applied to antigen-specific CD4+ T cells by the ViraFEST assay prior to sequencing. It was after 10 days of culture that CD4+ T cells were isolated. Documented for the person is a PCR-confirmed SARS-CoV-2 infection occurring between March and December 2020. The data derive from a study of vaccination effects on CD4 cells after COVID-19. J gave up 1 base and V 4 bases, and 4 bases lay outside the gene matches. The length of the CDR3 is 14 residues. The data were produced by immunoSEQ multiplex PCR, yet TCRdb's version contains in-frame clones alone and is incomplete. The sample has roughly 45,000 clones, about 75% seen once.

Sequencing was performed on CD4+ T cells from PBMCs cultured with a peptide pool, taken before COVID-19 vaccination. The source of this sequence is a human donor who had a prior SARS-CoV-2 infection. This sequence joins TRBV5-3 and TRBJ1-1; TRBD1 aligns across 7 bases. TRBV5-3 is an open reading frame whose function is uncertain. CDR3 coding DNA: TGTGCCAGAAGCCTCACAGGGGAGAACACTGAAGCTTTCTTT. Translation: CARSLTGENTEAFF.